The source of this T cell receptor beta chain is a study of cytomegalovirus exposure and HLA in healthy donors. The primer mix had 60 Vbeta and 13 Jbeta primers. The table came from immunoSEQ multiplex PCR; TCRdb's copy has only in-frame clones and leaves some out. The sample lists 90,000 to 100,000 clones, 65% to 85% seen once, with roughly 19% in the top ten. The CDR3 extends over 15 amino acids. V was trimmed by 6 bases and J by 0 bases, leaving 12 bases between them. Germline lookup yields CDR1 MDHEN and CDR2 SYDVKM. The chain has TRBV28 and TRBJ1-3, with a possible D match to TRBD1 (5 bases). The receptor's source is a woman aged 55-69 years in good health and CMV-seropositive. The specimen sequenced was PBMCs. The CDR3 coding sequence is TGTGCCAGCAGGTGGGCGGGGGGCTCTGGAAACACCATATATTTT. Its translation: CASRWAGGSGNTIYF.